The T cell receptor beta chain under discussion was sequenced for a study of shared clonotypes between healthy human individuals. V was pared by 4 bases and J by 2 bases, with 14 bases between. Germline V CDR1 and CDR2: MGHRA, YSYEKL. CDR3 length: 15 residues. TCRdb's table, derived via immunoSEQ multiplex PCR, lists solely in-frame clones and lacks some. The table records about 590,000 clones, roughly 95% of them present only once. Naive CD8 cells comprised CD45RO-negative, CCR7-positively selected cells, excluding terminally differentiated effector memory CD45RA+ cells. The specimen sequenced was naive CD8+ T cells sorted from blood. The source is a woman in her 30s in good health. V usage is TRBV4-1 and J usage is TRBJ2-5; D call uncertain. As DNA, the CDR3 is TGCGCCAGCAGCCCAGCCAGACGTAATCAAGAGACCCAGTACTTC. This translates into CASSPARRNQETQYF.